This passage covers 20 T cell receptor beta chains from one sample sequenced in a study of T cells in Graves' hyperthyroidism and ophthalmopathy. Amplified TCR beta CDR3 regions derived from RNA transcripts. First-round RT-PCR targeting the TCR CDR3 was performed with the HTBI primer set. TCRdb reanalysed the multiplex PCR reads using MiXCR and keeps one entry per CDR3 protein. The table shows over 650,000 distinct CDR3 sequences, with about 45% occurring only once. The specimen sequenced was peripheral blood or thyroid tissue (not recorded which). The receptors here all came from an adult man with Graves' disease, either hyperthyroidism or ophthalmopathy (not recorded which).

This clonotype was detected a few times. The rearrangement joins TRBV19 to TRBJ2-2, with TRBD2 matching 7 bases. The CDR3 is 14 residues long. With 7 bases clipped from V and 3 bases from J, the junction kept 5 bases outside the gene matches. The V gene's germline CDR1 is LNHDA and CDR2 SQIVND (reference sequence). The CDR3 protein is CASTSSGYTGELFF. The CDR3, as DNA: TGTGCCAGTACGAGTAGCGGGTACACCGGGGAGCTGTTTTTT.

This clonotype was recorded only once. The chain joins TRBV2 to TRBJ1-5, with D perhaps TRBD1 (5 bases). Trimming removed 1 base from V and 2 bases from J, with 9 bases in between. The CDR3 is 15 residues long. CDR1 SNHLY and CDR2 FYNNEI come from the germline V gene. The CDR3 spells CASSEGQGRNQPQHF. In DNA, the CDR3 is TGTGCCAGCAGTGAAGGGCAGGGTCGCAATCAGCCCCAGCATTTT.

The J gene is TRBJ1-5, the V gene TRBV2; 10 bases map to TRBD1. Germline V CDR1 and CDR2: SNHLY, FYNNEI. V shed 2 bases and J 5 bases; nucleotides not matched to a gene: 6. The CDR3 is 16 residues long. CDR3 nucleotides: TGTGCCAGCAGTGAACGTATGGACAGGGGGGATCAGCCCCAGCATTTT. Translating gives CASSERMDRGDQPQHF.

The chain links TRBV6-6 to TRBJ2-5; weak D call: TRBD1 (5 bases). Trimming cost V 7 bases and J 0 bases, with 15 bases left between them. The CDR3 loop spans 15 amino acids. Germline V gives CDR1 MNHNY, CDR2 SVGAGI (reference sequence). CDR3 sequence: CASTRRWTNQETQYF. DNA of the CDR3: TGTGCCAGCACGCGCCGCTGGACAAACCAAGAGACCCAGTACTTC.

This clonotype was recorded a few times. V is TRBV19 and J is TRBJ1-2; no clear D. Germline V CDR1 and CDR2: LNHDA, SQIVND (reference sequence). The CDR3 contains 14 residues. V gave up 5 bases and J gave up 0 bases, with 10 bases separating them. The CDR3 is CASSWLLANYGYTF. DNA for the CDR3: TGTGCCAGTAGTTGGCTTCTAGCTAACTATGGCTACACCTTC.

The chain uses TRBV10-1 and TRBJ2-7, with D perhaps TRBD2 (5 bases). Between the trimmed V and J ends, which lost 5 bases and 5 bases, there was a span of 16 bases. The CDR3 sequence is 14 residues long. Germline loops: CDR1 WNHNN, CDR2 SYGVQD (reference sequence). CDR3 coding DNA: TGCGCCAGCAGTAGCTCGCTGCGGGTCCACGAGCAGTACTTC. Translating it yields CASSSSLRVHEQYF.

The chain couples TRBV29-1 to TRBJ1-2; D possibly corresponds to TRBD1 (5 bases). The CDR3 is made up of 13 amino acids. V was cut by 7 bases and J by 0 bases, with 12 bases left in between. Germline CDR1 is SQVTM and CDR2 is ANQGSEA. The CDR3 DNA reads TGCAGCGCTAAACGACAGTCTAACTATGGCTACACCTTC. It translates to CSAKRQSNYGYTF. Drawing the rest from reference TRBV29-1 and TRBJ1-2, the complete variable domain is SAVISQKPSRDICQRGTSLTIQCQVDSQVTMMFWYRQQPGQSLTLIATANQGSEATYESGFVIDKFPISRPNLTFSTLTVSNMSPEDSSIYLCSAKRQSNYGYTFGSGTRLTVV.

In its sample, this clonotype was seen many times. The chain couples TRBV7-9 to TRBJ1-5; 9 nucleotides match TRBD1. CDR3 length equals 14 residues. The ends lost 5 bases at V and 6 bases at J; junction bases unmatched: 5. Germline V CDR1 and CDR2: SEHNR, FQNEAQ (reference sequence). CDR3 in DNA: TGTGCCAGCAGCCCGCGACAGGGGGGTCAGCCCCAGCATTTT. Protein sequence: CASSPRQGGQPQHF.

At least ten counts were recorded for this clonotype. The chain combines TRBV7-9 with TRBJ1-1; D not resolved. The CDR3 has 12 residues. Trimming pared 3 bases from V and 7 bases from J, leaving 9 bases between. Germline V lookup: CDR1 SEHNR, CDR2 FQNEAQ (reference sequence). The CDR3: CASSFEGFEAFF. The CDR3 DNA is TGTGCCAGCAGCTTTGAGGGTTTTGAAGCTTTCTTT.

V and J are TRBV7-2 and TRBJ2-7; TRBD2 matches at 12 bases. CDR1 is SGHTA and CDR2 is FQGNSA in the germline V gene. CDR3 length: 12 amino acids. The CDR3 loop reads CALGLAGYEQYF. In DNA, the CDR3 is TGTGCATTGGGACTAGCGGGCTACGAGCAGTACTTC.

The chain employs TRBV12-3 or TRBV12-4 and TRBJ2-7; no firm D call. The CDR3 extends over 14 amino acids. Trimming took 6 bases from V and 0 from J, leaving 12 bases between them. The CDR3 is CASRQDHISYEQYF. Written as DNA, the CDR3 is TGTGCCAGCAGACAAGACCACATCTCCTACGAGCAGTACTTC.

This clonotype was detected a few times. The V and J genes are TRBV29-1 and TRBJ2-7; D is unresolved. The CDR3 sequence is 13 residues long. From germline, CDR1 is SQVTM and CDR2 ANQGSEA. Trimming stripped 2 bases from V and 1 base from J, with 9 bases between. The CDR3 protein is CSVEIDASYEQYF. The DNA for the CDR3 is TGCAGCGTTGAAATTGACGCATCCTACGAGCAGTACTTC.

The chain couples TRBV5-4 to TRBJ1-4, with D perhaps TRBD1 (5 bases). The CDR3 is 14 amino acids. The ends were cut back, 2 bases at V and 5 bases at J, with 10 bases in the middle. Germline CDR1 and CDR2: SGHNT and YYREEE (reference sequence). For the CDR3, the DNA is TGTGCCAGCAGCTTCCAGGGAAGGAATGAAAAACTGTTTTTT. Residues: CASSFQGRNEKLFF.

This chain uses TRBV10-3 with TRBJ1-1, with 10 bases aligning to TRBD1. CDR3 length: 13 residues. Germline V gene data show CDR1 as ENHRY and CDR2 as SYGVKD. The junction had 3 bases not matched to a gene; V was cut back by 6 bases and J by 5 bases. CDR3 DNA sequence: TGTGCCATCAGGGGGACAGGGGCGACTGAAGCTTTCTTT. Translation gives CAIRGTGATEAFF.

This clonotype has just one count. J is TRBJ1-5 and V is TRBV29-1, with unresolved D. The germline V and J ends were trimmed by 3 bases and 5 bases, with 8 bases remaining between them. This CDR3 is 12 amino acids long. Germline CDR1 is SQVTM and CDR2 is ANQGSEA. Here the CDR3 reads CSVETVDQPQHF. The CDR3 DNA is TGCAGCGTTGAGACCGTGGATCAGCCCCAGCATTTT.

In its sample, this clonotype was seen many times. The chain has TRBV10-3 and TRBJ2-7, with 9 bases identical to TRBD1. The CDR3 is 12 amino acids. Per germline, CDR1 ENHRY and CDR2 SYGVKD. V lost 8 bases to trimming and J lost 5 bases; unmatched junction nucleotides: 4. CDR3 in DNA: TGTGCCATCGCAGACAGGGGGAACGAGCAGTACTTC. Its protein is CAIADRGNEQYF.

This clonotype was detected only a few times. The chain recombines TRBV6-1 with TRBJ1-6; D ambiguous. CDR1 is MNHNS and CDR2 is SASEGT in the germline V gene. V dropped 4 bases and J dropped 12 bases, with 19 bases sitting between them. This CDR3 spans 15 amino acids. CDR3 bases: TGTGCCAGCAGTGTCGATTGGCTGAGTTCGAGACCCCTCCACTTT. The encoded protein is CASSVDWLSSRPLHF.

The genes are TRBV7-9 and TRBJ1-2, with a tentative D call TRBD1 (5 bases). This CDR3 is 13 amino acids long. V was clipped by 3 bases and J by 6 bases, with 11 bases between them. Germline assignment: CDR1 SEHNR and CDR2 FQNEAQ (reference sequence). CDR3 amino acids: CASSFPGLHGYTF. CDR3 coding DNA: TGTGCCAGCAGCTTTCCGGGACTGCATGGCTACACCTTC.

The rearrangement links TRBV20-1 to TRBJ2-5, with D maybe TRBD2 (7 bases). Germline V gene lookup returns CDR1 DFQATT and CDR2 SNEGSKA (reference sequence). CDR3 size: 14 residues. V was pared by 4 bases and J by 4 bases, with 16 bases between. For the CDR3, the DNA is TGCAGTGCTACCGCCGGGGGGCCCCCAGAGACCCAGTACTTC. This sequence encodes CSATAGGPPETQYF.

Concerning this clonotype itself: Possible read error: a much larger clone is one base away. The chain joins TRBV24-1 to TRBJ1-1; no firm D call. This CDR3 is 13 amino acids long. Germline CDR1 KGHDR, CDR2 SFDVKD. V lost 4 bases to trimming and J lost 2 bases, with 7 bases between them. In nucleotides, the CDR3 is TGTGCCACCAGTGACACCGGAAACACTGAAGCTTTCTTT. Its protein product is CATSDTGNTEAFF.